One sample yielded the 12 T cell receptor beta chains listed below, sequenced in a study of blood T cell repertoires in COVID-19. The method was immunoSEQ multiplex PCR; TCRdb's version includes in-frame clones alone and lacks a portion of them. The table lists 150,000 or so clones, 60% to 80% of them singletons. Sequenced: PBMCs or T cells enriched from blood (not recorded which). All receptors derive from a woman between 50 and 59 years old who had recovered from COVID-19.

The chain couples TRBV5-1 to TRBJ1-1; 7 bases line up with TRBD1. Unmatched junction bases numbered 6, after V lost 0 bases and J lost 4 bases. Germline V lookup: CDR1 SGHRS, CDR2 YFSETQ. This CDR3 region has 15 residues. For the CDR3, the DNA is TGCGCCAGCAGCTTGGTGGAGGGGGCCTTCACTGAAGCTTTCTTT. Amino acids: CASSLVEGAFTEAFF.

This clone was seen a few times. The gene calls are TRBV10-2 and TRBJ2-1; TRBD2 agrees at 12 bases. The V gene's germline CDR1 is WSHSY and CDR2 SAAADI. This CDR3 comprises 15 residues. V dropped 7 bases and J dropped 7; count of bases not matched to a gene: 8. The CDR3 protein is CASTLAGGIGNEQFF. The CDR3 DNA is TGCGCCAGCACCCTAGCGGGGGGGATCGGTAATGAGCAGTTCTTC.

The V gene is TRBV7-8, the J gene TRBJ2-1; TRBD2 aligns across 10 bases. After removal of 5 bases from V and 4 bases from J, the junction contained 8 bases not matched to a gene. CDR3 size: 16 residues. In germline, CDR1 is SGHVS, CDR2 FQNEAQ. CDR3 sequence: CASSQTGTSEYNEQFF. The CDR3 DNA follows: TGTGCCAGCAGCCAAACCGGGACTAGCGAGTACAATGAGCAGTTCTTC.

This clone was detected once. The chain links TRBV19 to TRBJ2-2, with D unresolved. V was trimmed by 5 bases and J by 6 bases, leaving 7 bases between them. CDR1 is LNHDA and CDR2 is SQIVND in the germline V gene (reference sequence). CDR3 length: 12 residues. CDR3: CASSLLAGELFF. CDR3 bases: TGTGCCAGTAGTCTCCTCGCCGGGGAGCTGTTTTTT.

The V gene is TRBV3-1 (or the pseudogene TRBV3-2), the J gene TRBJ2-7, with 8 bases fitting TRBD1. The CDR3 spans 15 residues. Losses at the gene ends were 4 bases for V and 4 bases for J; bases not matched to a gene: 9. Germline V CDR1 and CDR2: LGHDT, YNNKEL (reference sequence). CDR3 amino acids: CASSPQRTGQYEQYF. CDR3 coding DNA: TGTGCCAGCAGCCCCCAGCGGACAGGGCAATACGAGCAGTACTTC.

The V and J genes are TRBV7-9 and TRBJ1-2; D perhaps matches TRBD1 (5 bases). The germline V gene has CDR1 SEHNR and CDR2 FQNEAQ (reference sequence). V was clipped by 5 bases and J by 8 bases, with 18 bases between them. This CDR3 is built from 14 residues. The DNA for the CDR3 is TGTGCCAGCAGCGGGGGGGACCAGGGTGGAGGCTACACCTTC. It specifies CASSGGDQGGGYTF.

This chain joins TRBV3-1 (or the pseudogene TRBV3-2) and TRBJ2-3; 7 bases map to TRBD1. Germline loops: CDR1 LGHDT, CDR2 YNNKEL (reference sequence). After removal of 2 bases from V and 1 base from J, the junction contained 3 bases not matched to a gene. The CDR3 loop spans 15 amino acids. The CDR3 reads CASSQRQGRTDTQYF. CDR3 nucleotides: TGTGCCAGCAGCCAAAGACAGGGCCGCACAGATACGCAGTATTTT.

This sequence joins TRBV7-9 and TRBJ2-1; 12 nucleotides match TRBD2. The V and J ends lost 5 bases and 5 bases, in that order; junction bases with no gene match: 16. Germline CDR1 SEHNR, CDR2 FQNEAQ (reference sequence). This CDR3 is 19 amino acids long. The DNA of the CDR3 is TGTGCCAGCAGCCCCTCCGTGACTAGCGGGAGATCGTTCGACAATGAGCAGTTCTTC. Protein product: CASSPSVTSGRSFDNEQFF. Based on the CDR3 plus reference TRBV7-9 and TRBJ2-1, the full variable domain is DTGVSQNPRHKITKRGQNVTFRCDPISEHNRLYWYRQTLGQGPEFLTYFQNEAQLEKSRLLSDRFSAERPKGSFSTLEIQRTEQGDSAMYLCASSPSVTSGRSFDNEQFFGPGTRLTVL.

This clone was recorded many times. The CDR3 region is CASSSKPGQSTEAFF. CDR3 in DNA: TGTGCCAGCAGTTCTAAACCAGGACAGTCCACTGAAGCTTTCTTT. The chain is built from TRBV5-4 and TRBJ1-1; D possibly corresponds to TRBD1 (6 bases). Germline loops: CDR1 SGHNT, CDR2 YYREEE (reference sequence). Deletions cut 5 bases from V and 4 bases from J, with 18 bases between. There are 15 residues in the CDR3.

The chain uses TRBV5-6 and TRBJ1-4; 7 bases agree with TRBD1. The CDR3 has 18 residues. Unmatched junction bases numbered 14, after V lost 2 bases and J lost 4 bases. CDR1 SGHDT and CDR2 YYEEEE come from the germline V gene. In DNA, the CDR3 is TGTGCCAGCAGCTTCCGGGACAGTCTAGGAGGGAGTAATGAAAAACTGTTTTTT. Translation: CASSFRDSLGGSNEKLFF. Full variable domain (missing parts from reference TRBV5-6 and TRBJ1-4): DAGVTQSPTHLIKTRGQQVTLRCSPKSGHDTVSWYQQALGQGPQFIFQYYEEEERQRGNFPDRFSGHQFPNYSSELNVNALLLGDSALYLCASSFRDSLGGSNEKLFFGSGTQLSVL.

J is TRBJ2-1 and V is TRBV2, with D perhaps matching TRBD2 (5 bases). The CDR3 is made up of 14 amino acids. Germline V gives CDR1 SNHLY, CDR2 FYNNEI. V was clipped by 3 bases and J by 8 bases, with 14 bases between them. CDR3 sequence reads: CASSEGIMRDEQFF. The CDR3 nucleotides are TGTGCCAGCAGTGAGGGAATCATGAGGGATGAGCAGTTCTTC.

The chain is built from TRBV29-1 and TRBJ1-2, with 7 positions matching TRBD1. Germline V gene lookup returns CDR1 SQVTM and CDR2 ANQGSEA. The CDR3 runs to 19 residues. V shed 0 bases and J 0 bases; nucleotides not matched to a gene: 16. CDR3 loop: CSVEDRIRSGTASNYGYTF. The DNA for the CDR3 is TGCAGCGTTGAAGATAGGATTCGGAGTGGGACAGCCTCTAACTATGGCTACACCTTC.